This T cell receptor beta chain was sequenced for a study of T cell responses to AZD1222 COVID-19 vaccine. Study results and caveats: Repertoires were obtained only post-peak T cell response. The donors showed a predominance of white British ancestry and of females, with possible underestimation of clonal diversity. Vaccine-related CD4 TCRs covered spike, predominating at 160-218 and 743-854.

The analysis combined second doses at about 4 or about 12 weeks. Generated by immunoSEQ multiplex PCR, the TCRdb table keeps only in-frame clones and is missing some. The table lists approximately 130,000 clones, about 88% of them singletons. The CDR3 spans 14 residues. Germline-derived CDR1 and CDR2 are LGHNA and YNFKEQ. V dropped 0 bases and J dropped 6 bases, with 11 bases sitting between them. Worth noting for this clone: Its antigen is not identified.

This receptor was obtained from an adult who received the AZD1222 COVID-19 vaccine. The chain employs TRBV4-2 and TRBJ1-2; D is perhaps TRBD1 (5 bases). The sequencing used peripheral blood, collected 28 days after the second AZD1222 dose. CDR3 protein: CASSQDQGFNGYTF. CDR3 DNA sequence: TGTGCCAGCAGCCAAGATCAGGGATTTAATGGCTACACCTTC.